This TCR beta chain comes out of a study of PD-L1 blockade in urothelial cancer (dated by TCRdb to about 2017). Turning to the overall study: All patients started therapy in about 2014 and received atezolizumab 1,200 mg intravenously every 3 weeks. An ECOG performance status of 0 or 1 was recorded for the patients, and 0 to 3 prior chemotherapy regimens had been received by the patients. Durable clinical benefit was achieved by nine patients but not by the remaining 20. Blood samples were analyzed 3 weeks after the start of treatment (second dose) and 6 weeks after the start of treatment. The study was an exploratory multi-omic analysis of somatic, immune and clinical correlates of response to PD-L1 blockade with atezolizumab in urothelial cancer. In the same patients, whole exome sequencing and RNA sequencing of pretreatment tumors were performed in addition to TCR sequencing. Around 30 patients had pretreatment blood TCR-seq, approximately 24 had at least one posttreatment blood collection, and approximately 24 had tumor TCR-seq. Progression-free survival longer than 6 months counted as durable clinical benefit, and TCR features were additionally tested against both progression-free and overall survival. About nine tenths of the roughly 30 patients were males with bladder-origin urothelial cancer, and about 60% of the roughly 29 reported a prior smoking history. Pretreatment tumor samples, along with matched peripheral blood collected serially before and after atezolizumab treatment, underwent TCR sequencing. A median of roughly 140,000 T cells and 80,000 to 100,000 unique TCRs was obtained from blood samples, and a median clonality of around 0.08 was observed. Study-wide conclusions, independent of this receptor: Among patients with durable benefit, tumor-associated TCR clones showed greater expansion in peripheral blood 3 weeks after treatment started (n ≈ 21, p = 0.022). Because the sample size was small (n ≈ 31) and many exploratory analyses were performed, the results are intended to be hypothesis-generating. Improved progression-free and overall survival was associated with having pretreatment peripheral blood TCR clonality below the median.

Each PCR received spiked-in synthetic TCR analog templates so that absolute template abundance could be estimated from read counts. The immunoSEQ assay used bias-controlled V and J gene primers to amplify TCRbeta CDR3 regions from genomic DNA. Rearranged TCRbeta segments were sequenced at approximately 20X coverage. The original methods were these. Sequencing errors were corrected by clustering and CDR3s were annotated against IMGT to assign V, D and J genes. Only productive TCRbeta rearrangements were used in downstream analyses, excluding out-of-frame or stop-codon sequences. Clonality was calculated as one minus the Shannon entropy normalized by the log of the number of unique productive sequences. Clones differing between time points or between blood and tumor were identified by Fisher's exact test with Benjamini-Hochberg correction at adjusted p below 0.01. TCRdb re-hosts the immuneACCESS table, in-frame sequences only. Its copies lack some clones; in the studies checked, an unresolved V gene accounts for under half of them, and the cause for the rest is not known. That table is the source of V, J and clone size, and D and trimming were worked out from the DNA. The sample table lists roughly 90,000 clones, more than 70% of them with a count of one. Around 1% of the sample comes from the top ten.

This clone was detected a few times. It lacks a known antigen. Per-base quality was not reported, and no clone a single base away is much larger than it. The germline V gene (reference sequence) yields WNHNN for CDR1 and SYGVQD for CDR2. The junction shows trimming of 9 bases on V and 3 bases on J, plus 12 bases between the germline ends. The CDR3 covers 13 residues, taking in both the cysteine and the phenylalanine. The only DNA kept is the CDR3, 39 bases in frame from the first base. The sample's time point, from its label and the paper: pretreatment peripheral blood. The cohort comprised around 31 patients with locally advanced or metastatic urothelial carcinoma treated at Memorial Sloan Kettering on a trial protocol. Peripheral blood mononuclear cells were collected pretreatment and during treatment, with between 1 and 8 total time points per patient. The Qiagen DNeasy Blood extraction kit was used to purify genomic DNA from total PBMCs and tumor samples. Collected pretreatment and during treatment, PBMCs were isolated and stored as previously described.

The material was PBMCs, obtained around atezolizumab (anti-PD-L1) treatment. This chain is built from TRBV10-1 and TRBJ1-5, and possibly TRBD1, on 5 matching bases. The source of this sequence is a woman aged 80 or over with urothelial cancer. The DNA sequence is as follows: TGCGCCAGTTCAACAGGTATCAATCAGCCCCAGCATTTT. Its translation reads: CASSTGINQPQHF.